A selection of T cell receptor beta chains follows, all from one sample in a study of shared clonotypes between healthy human individuals. The protocol was immunoSEQ multiplex PCR, while the TCRdb copy is restricted to in-frame clones and leaves out a portion. The table shows some 1.1 million clones, with roughly 77% occurring only once. Sequences were obtained from memory CD4+ T cells from PBMCs. These receptors were taken from a man between 18 and 35 years old in good health. Some clones in this sample may be carry-over from other donors' samples. Both conserved end residues are part of each CDR3. A D gene is named only where the DNA matches it firmly. Size is omitted from some rows. Given values are once, few, many or a class for expanded clones.

v_gene	abundance	j_gene	d_gene	CDR3nt	CDR3aa
TRBV7-8	NA	TRBJ1-1	NA	TGTGCCAGCAGCCTAACTCAGAATGGGGGCGCTTTCTTT	CASSLTQNGGAFF
TRBV5-6	NA	TRBJ2-7	TRBD2	TGTGCCAGCAGCTGGCGGGAGGGCCTTCACGAGCAGTACTTC	CASSWREGLHEQYF
TRBV29-1	once	TRBJ2-3	NA	TGCAGCGCCCCCAGGAGGGGGCCCTACCAAGCCGGTACGCAGTATTTT	CSAPRRGPYQAGTQYF
TRBV28	once	TRBJ2-7	NA	TGTGCCAGCACCCTCCACTGGGGGTCGAGCTCCTACGAGCAGTACTTC	CASTLHWGSSSYEQYF
TRBV5-1	NA	TRBJ2-1	NA	TGCGCCAGCAGCGCCTCACAGGGATACAATGAGCAGTTCTTC	CASSASQGYNEQFF
TRBV7-2	NA	TRBJ2-2	TRBD2	TGTGCCAGCAGCCCAACCCCCGGGAGGAGGGACACCGGGGAGCTGTTTTTT	CASSPTPGRRDTGELFF
TRBV6-1	NA	TRBJ1-3	NA	TGTGCCAGCAGTGAAGCGTTACACCTCTCTGGAAACACCATATATTTT	CASSEALHLSGNTIYF
TRBV28	NA	TRBJ2-4	NA	TGTGCCAGCAGTCCTCTTTGGGCCAAAAACATTCAGTACTTC	CASSPLWAKNIQYF
TRBV28	NA	TRBJ2-5	NA	TGTGCCAGCGAAACGACAGGGAGGGGGGAGACCCAGTACTTC	CASETTGRGETQYF
TRBV28	NA	TRBJ2-7	NA	TGTGCCAGCAGTTTAGTCGGGCCCTACGAGCAGTACTTC	CASSLVGPYEQYF
TRBV2	NA	TRBJ1-5	TRBD1	TGTGCCAGCAGTACGGGACAGGGAGTCCGTCCCCAGCATTTT	CASSTGQGVRPQHF
TRBV19	NA	TRBJ2-2	NA	TGTGCCAGTAGTATACAGGGCGGTAGGTCCTCCGGGGAGCTGTTTTTT	CASSIQGGRSSGELFF
TRBV5-4	NA	TRBJ2-4	NA	TGTGCCAGCAGCCGTTGGGGGCAGGGAAACATTCAGTACTTC	CASSRWGQGNIQYF
TRBV6-6	NA	TRBJ2-7	NA	TGTGCCAGCAGTTTAGGGGTTCGCTACGAGCAGTACTTC	CASSLGVRYEQYF
TRBV5-4	NA	TRBJ2-6	TRBD1	TGTGCCAGCAGTAGTGGACAGGGGCCCTCTGGGGCCAACGTCCTGACTTTC	CASSSGQGPSGANVLTF
TRBV5-4	NA	TRBJ2-1	TRBD2	TGTGCCAGCAGCTCTCCGAGCCGATCGGCGGGAGGCATCAATGAGCAGTTCTTC	CASSSPSRSAGGINEQFF
TRBV5-1	NA	TRBJ2-5	NA	TGCGCCAGCAGCTTGGACGGGGGGCCTTGGGAGACCCAGTACTTC	CASSLDGGPWETQYF
TRBV5-1	NA	TRBJ1-2	NA	TGCGCCAGCAGCTTGGTGCCCCAAGTGTCGGAGGGCTACACCTTC	CASSLVPQVSEGYTF
TRBV30	NA	TRBJ2-3	NA	TGTGCCTGGAGTGTGGGTGGAGATACGCAGTATTTT	CAWSVGGDTQYF
TRBV6-1	NA	TRBJ1-2	TRBD1	TGTGCCAGCAGTGAAGCGTGGGGGACAGGGTATGGCTACACCTTC	CASSEAWGTGYGYTF
TRBV28	NA	TRBJ2-5	NA	TGTGCCAGCAGTTTGTTCGGGATTCAAGAGACCCAGTACTTC	CASSLFGIQETQYF
TRBV18	NA	TRBJ1-3	NA	TGTGCCAGCTCACAACAACCCGGGGTCCCTGGAAACACCATATATTTT	CASSQQPGVPGNTIYF
TRBV9	NA	TRBJ2-5	TRBD2	TGTGCCAGCAGCGACGACCGACTAGCGTTGAAGACCCAGTACTTC	CASSDDRLALKTQYF
TRBV5-1	NA	TRBJ2-3	NA	TGCGCCAGCAGCTTGGGGGGCGCGGGAGATACGCAGTATTTT	CASSLGGAGDTQYF
TRBV7-9	NA	TRBJ2-7	TRBD2	TGTGCCAGCTGGGGGAATCTAGCGGGAGGATCCTACGAGCAGTACTTC	CASWGNLAGGSYEQYF
TRBV29-1	NA	TRBJ1-2	NA	TGCAGCGTTGATCATCAGGGAACCTCTGGCTACACCTTC	CSVDHQGTSGYTF
TRBV28	many	TRBJ1-1	NA	TGTGCCATCCGCTCGCAATATACCACTGAAGCTTTCTTT	CAIRSQYTTEAFF
TRBV4-1	NA	TRBJ2-7	TRBD2	TGCGCCAGCAGCCAAATAGCGGGAGTTCCCGAGCAGTACTTC	CASSQIAGVPEQYF
TRBV5-4	NA	TRBJ1-2	TRBD1	TGTGCCAGCAGCCTGGACAGGGCCGGAGGCTACACCTTC	CASSLDRAGGYTF
TRBV28	NA	TRBJ1-4	TRBD1	TGTGCCAGCAGTTTAGACCAGGGGGGGGAAAAACTGTTTTTT	CASSLDQGGEKLFF
TRBV28	NA	TRBJ2-3	TRBD2	TGTGCCAGCAGTTCTGGACTAGCGGGAGGATCAGATACGCAGTATTTT	CASSSGLAGGSDTQYF
TRBV10-3	NA	TRBJ2-3	NA	TGTGCCATCAGTCCACGCCCAGGTTCAGATACGCAGTATTTT	CAISPRPGSDTQYF
TRBV5-1	NA	TRBJ2-1	TRBD2	TGCGCCAGCAGCTTGGAACTAGCGGGCAACAATGAGCAGTTCTTC	CASSLELAGNNEQFF
TRBV27	few	TRBJ2-3	TRBD2	TGTGCCAGCAGTCTTATCCGGACTAGCTCAGATACGCAGTATTTT	CASSLIRTSSDTQYF
TRBV19	NA	TRBJ1-1	NA	TGTGCCAGTAGTATAGTTAGTGGAGAATACACTGAAGCTTTCTTT	CASSIVSGEYTEAFF
TRBV5-4	NA	TRBJ2-1	TRBD2	TGTGCCAGCAGCAGAGGCGGGACTAGCGGGAACTCCAATGAGCAGTTCTTC	CASSRGGTSGNSNEQFF
TRBV7-8	NA	TRBJ2-7	TRBD1	TGTGCCAGCAACCCAGGGGGCGGCCACGAGCAGTACTTC	CASNPGGGHEQYF
TRBV5-4	NA	TRBJ1-1	TRBD1	TGTGCCAGCAGCCCCTGGGACAGCTCGAACACTGAAGCTTTCTTT	CASSPWDSSNTEAFF
TRBV18	NA	TRBJ1-2	TRBD1	TGTGCCAGCTCACCAGGGACAGGGATGGATGGCTACACCTTC	CASSPGTGMDGYTF
TRBV10-3	once	TRBJ2-3	NA	TGTGCCATCAGTCCCCGGGGGGATACGCAGTATTTT	CAISPRGDTQYF
TRBV7-9	NA	TRBJ1-2	NA	TGTGCCAGCAGCTTAGGAGAAGCGCAGTCCTATGGCTACACCTTC	CASSLGEAQSYGYTF
TRBV6-6	NA	TRBJ1-4	TRBD1	TGTGCCACCGACAGGGGGCGTGAAAAACTGTTTTTT	CATDRGREKLFF
TRBV14	NA	TRBJ1-5	NA	TGTGCCAGCAGCCCGGAAGGGGTCAATCAGCCCCAGCATTTT	CASSPEGVNQPQHF
TRBV4-1	many	TRBJ1-3	TRBD1	TGCGCCAGCAGCCAAGAAGGACTGCAACGGACAGGCCCTGGAAACACCATATATTTT	CASSQEGLQRTGPGNTIYF
TRBV28	NA	TRBJ2-1	NA	TGTGCCAGTAGTCTGTCGGGAGTGGATGAGCAGTTCTTC	CASSLSGVDEQFF
TRBV2	NA	TRBJ1-2	NA	TGTGCCAGCAGCCAGGACAGAACCTATGGCTACACCTTC	CASSQDRTYGYTF
TRBV4-2	NA	TRBJ2-3	NA	TGTGCCAGCAGCCTCGGGGGAGGCGTAGGAGATACGCAGTATTTT	CASSLGGGVGDTQYF
TRBV30	NA	TRBJ2-1	NA	TGTGCCTGGTACAAGGGGGGCTCCTACAATGAGCAGTTCTTC	CAWYKGGSYNEQFF
TRBV5-6	NA	TRBJ1-2	NA	TGTGCCAGCAGCCCGGGACGTGGCTATGGCTACACCTTC	CASSPGRGYGYTF
TRBV30	once	TRBJ1-5	NA	TGTGCCTGGAGCCGGCAGGCTAGAAGCAATCAGCCCCAGCATTTT	CAWSRQARSNQPQHF
TRBV9	NA	TRBJ1-1	NA	TGTGCCAGCAGCCCCCGTCCAGGGGTGCGAGCTTTCTTT	CASSPRPGVRAFF
TRBV5-8	few	TRBJ2-3	NA	TGTGCCAGCAGCTTGGTCCAGGGTCAAGCGCAGTATTTT	CASSLVQGQAQYF